Presented here are 10 T cell receptor beta chains from one specimen sequenced in a study of blood T cell repertoires in COVID-19 (dated by TCRdb to 2020 to 2022). The library was produced with the immunoSEQ multiplex PCR assay. This is the immuneACCESS table as TCRdb keeps it, with only in-frame sequences that have V and J called. A part of the clones is gone; compared with another copy, unresolved V genes explain less than half, and the rest is unexplained. The sample records 40,000 to 45,000 clones, approximately 79% of which are singletons. The ten largest clones add up to approximately 30% of the sample. Material: peripheral blood. Every receptor here comes from a woman older than 75 with acute or convalescent COVID-19.

The V gene is TRBV2, the J gene TRBJ2-2; 9 bases are shared with TRBD2. In germline, CDR1 is SNHLY, CDR2 FYNNEI. The CDR3 has 21 amino acids. The ends lost 6 bases at V and 5 bases at J; junction bases unmatched: 25. DNA of the CDR3: TGTGCCAGCAGCTCGACTAGCGGTGGAGGCCCGGGTGGAGGTGGAACCGGGGAGCTGTTTTTT. Its protein product is CASSSTSGGGPGGGGTGELFF.

The J gene is TRBJ2-5, the V gene TRBV2; D perhaps matches TRBD2 (5 bases). CDR1 and CDR2 (germline): SNHLY, FYNNEI. This CDR3 is 13 amino acids long. V was clipped by 6 bases and J by 4 bases, with 12 bases between them. As DNA, the CDR3 is TGTGCCAGCAGCCCGGGATGGGGAGAGACCCAGTACTTC. Its protein is CASSPGWGETQYF.

CDR3 loop: CASSYEYYSNQPQHF. The CDR3 nucleotides are TGTGCCAGCAGTTACGAGTATTATAGCAATCAGCCCCAGCATTTT. The rearrangement links TRBV6-2 or TRBV6-3 to TRBJ1-5; D is unclear. Germline CDR1 reads MNHEY; CDR2 reads SVGEGT. This CDR3 spans 15 amino acids. V gave up 2 bases and J gave up 0 bases, with 8 bases separating them.

The chain couples TRBV18 to TRBJ2-5; 7 bases are shared with TRBD2. J was trimmed by 2 bases and V by 5 bases; bases with no gene match: 5. The CDR3 length is 14 residues. CDR1 is KGHSH, CDR2 LQKENI, per germline. The CDR3 here is CASSWEGPQETQYF. For the CDR3, the DNA is TGTGCCAGCTCATGGGAGGGCCCTCAAGAGACCCAGTACTTC.

V gene TRBV10-3 combines with J gene TRBJ2-1; TRBD2 agrees at 12 bases. Germline V gives CDR1 ENHRY, CDR2 SYGVKD. CDR3 length equals 16 residues. The J segment lost 3 bases and the V segment lost 3 bases, leaving 3 bases of the junction unmatched. CDR3 bases: TGTGCCATCAGTGATACGACTAGCGGGAGCTACAATGAGCAGTTCTTC. This translates into CAISDTTSGSYNEQFF.

The CDR3 sequence is CASSSQGQEGYTF. CDR3 nucleotide sequence: TGTGCCAGCAGTTCCCAGGGACAAGAAGGCTACACCTTC. The rearrangement links TRBV27 to TRBJ1-2, with a possible D match to TRBD1 (6 bases). This CDR3 region has 13 residues. Germline-derived CDR1 and CDR2 are MNHEY and SMNVEV (reference sequence). The V and J ends lost 4 bases and 8 bases respectively, with 14 bases between them.

The chain carries TRBV6-5 and TRBJ2-5; D is unresolved. The CDR3 is 14 residues long. Germline lookup yields CDR1 MNHEY and CDR2 SVGAGI. V was cut by 8 bases and J by 5 bases, with 18 bases left in between. CDR3 nucleotide sequence: TGTGCCAGCGCAGCGACCGTAACGACGGAGACCCAGTACTTC. Protein sequence: CASAATVTTETQYF.

This rearrangement joins TRBV19 to TRBJ1-5; D is uncertain. This CDR3 contains 13 residues. Trimming stripped 3 bases from V and 3 bases from J, with 6 bases between. Germline CDR1 is LNHDA and CDR2 is SQIVND (reference sequence). CDR3 sequence reads: CASSMGVNQPQHF. DNA of the CDR3: TGTGCCAGTAGTATGGGAGTCAATCAGCCCCAGCATTTT.

The gene calls are TRBV7-9 and TRBJ1-3; 10 bases align to TRBD1. Germline V lookup: CDR1 SEHNR, CDR2 FQNEAQ (reference sequence). The CDR3 spans 16 residues. The trim removed 1 base at V and 3 bases at J, leaving 3 bases unmatched. CDR3 nucleotides: TGTGCCAGCAGCTTAGTGACAGGGGGCGATGGAAACACCATATATTTT. Translation: CASSLVTGGDGNTIYF.

The CDR3 DNA reads TGTGCCAGCAGCCGGACTAGCGGGGGCACAGATACGCAGTATTTT. This sequence encodes CASSRTSGGTDTQYF. The rearrangement links TRBV13 to TRBJ2-3; the match to TRBD2 covers 12 bases. Trimming took 5 bases from V and 1 from J; bases not matched to a gene: 1. The V gene's germline CDR1 is PRHDT and CDR2 FYEKMQ (reference sequence). The CDR3 has 15 amino acids. Full variable domain (remainder filled in from reference TRBV13 and TRBJ2-3): AAGVIQSPRHLIKEKRETATLKCYPIPRHDTVYWYQQGPGQDPQFLISFYEKMQSDKGSIPDRFSAQQFSDYHSELNMSSLELGDSALYFCASSRTSGGTDTQYFGPGTRLTVL.